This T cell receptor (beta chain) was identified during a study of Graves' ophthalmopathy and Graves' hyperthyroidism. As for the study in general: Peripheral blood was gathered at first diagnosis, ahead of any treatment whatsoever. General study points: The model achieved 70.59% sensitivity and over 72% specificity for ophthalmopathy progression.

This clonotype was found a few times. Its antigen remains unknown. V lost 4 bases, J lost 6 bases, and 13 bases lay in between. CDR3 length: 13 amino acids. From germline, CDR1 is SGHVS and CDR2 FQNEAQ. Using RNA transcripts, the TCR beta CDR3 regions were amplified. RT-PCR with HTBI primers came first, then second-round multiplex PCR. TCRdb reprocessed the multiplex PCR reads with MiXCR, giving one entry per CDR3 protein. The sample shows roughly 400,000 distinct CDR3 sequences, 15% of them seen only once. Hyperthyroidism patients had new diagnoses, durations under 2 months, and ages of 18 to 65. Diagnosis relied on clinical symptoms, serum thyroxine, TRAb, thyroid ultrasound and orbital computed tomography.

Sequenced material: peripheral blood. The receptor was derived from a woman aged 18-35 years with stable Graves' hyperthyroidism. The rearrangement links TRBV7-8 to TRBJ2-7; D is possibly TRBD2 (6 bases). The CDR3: CASSSPGLFEQYF. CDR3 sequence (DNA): TGTGCCAGCAGCTCACCGGGACTCTTCGAGCAGTACTTC. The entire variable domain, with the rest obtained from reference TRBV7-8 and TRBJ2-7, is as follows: GAGVSQSPRYKVAKRGQDVALRCDPISGHVSLFWYQQALGQGPEFLTYFQNEAQLDKSGLPSDRFFAERPEGSVSTLKIQRTQQEDSAVYLCASSSPGLFEQYFGPGTRLTVT.